This is a list of T cell receptor beta chains from one sample in a study of CD8 T cells in Susac syndrome. Each CDR3 protein is one row after TCRdb ran MiXCR on the immunoSEQ multiplex PCR reads. The sample holds 150,000 to 200,000 distinct CDR3 sequences, 85% to 95% seen once. Sequencing used CD4+ T cells from PBMCs. These TCRs come from a human donor with Susac syndrome. The CDR3 runs from the conserved cysteine through the conserved F or W. D genes are given only for firm matches. Clone sizes are given selectively: once, few, many, or a class where the clone is expanded.

abundance,v_gene,j_gene,d_gene,CDR3nt,CDR3aa
NA,TRBV5-4,TRBJ2-3,TRBD2,TGTGCCAGCAGCTTCGCAAGGGAGGGAGGTACGCAGTATTTT,CASSFAREGGTQYF
once,TRBV14,TRBJ2-7,NA,TGTGCCAGCAGCCAAGGGTCCGGGACGCCAAGGCCTTACGAGCAGTACTTC,CASSQGSGTPRPYEQYF
few,TRBV7-9,TRBJ2-7,NA,TGTGCCAGCAGCTTGGGCGGAGCCTCCTACGAGCAGTACTTC,CASSLGGASYEQYF
NA,TRBV10-3,TRBJ2-1,TRBD2,TGTGCCATCAGGGGTAGCGGGACCTACAATGAGCAGTTCTTC,CAIRGSGTYNEQFF
NA,TRBV7-9,TRBJ1-6,TRBD1,TGTGCCAGCAGCTTAGGGACAGGGCCTAATTCACCCCTCCACTTT,CASSLGTGPNSPLHF
NA,TRBV5-4,TRBJ2-3,NA,TGTGCCAGCGGATATGGCAGGGGTTTCACAGATACGCAGTATTTT,CASGYGRGFTDTQYF
NA,TRBV29-1,TRBJ2-1,TRBD2,TGCAGCGCTCGGGGGGCGCGGGGGGCCAGGTACAATGAGCAGTTCTTC,CSARGARGARYNEQFF
NA,TRBV30,TRBJ1-2,NA,TGTGCCTGGAGTGTAAGCGGCCGGAGGGGTCAGTCTGGCTACACCTTC,CAWSVSGRRGQSGYTF
NA,TRBV29-1,TRBJ2-7,NA,TGCAGCGTTGGGTCTCTCTTCCGGGAGCAGTACTTC,CSVGSLFREQYF
once,TRBV4-1,TRBJ2-5,NA,TGCGCCAGCAGCCAAGACGGGCGGAGCGGTGGAGAGACCCAGTACTTC,CASSQDGRSGGETQYF
NA,TRBV20-1,TRBJ2-3,TRBD2,TGCAGTGCCCCAATCAGGACTAGCGGCACAGATACGCAGTATTTT,CSAPIRTSGTDTQYF
NA,TRBV11-2,TRBJ2-1,NA,TGTGCCAGCAGCTTAAAAGGGTGGGGGTCCTACAATGAGCAGTTCTTC,CASSLKGWGSYNEQFF
once,TRBV6-1,TRBJ1-5,NA,TGTGCCAGCAGGGACATAGGGAGGGGCGGCCAGCCCCAGCATTTT,CASRDIGRGGQPQHF
NA,TRBV25-1,TRBJ1-3,NA,TGTGCCAGCAGTGAATACAAGGGCGCCATATATTTT,CASSEYKGAIYF
few,TRBV30,TRBJ2-7,NA,TGTGCCTGGAGCCGCTCCGGGACGGGAGCCTACGAGCAGTACTTC,CAWSRSGTGAYEQYF
NA,TRBV19,TRBJ1-2,NA,TGTGCCAGTGCCCCGGCACACCAATATGGCTACACCTTC,CASAPAHQYGYTF
NA,TRBV4-2,TRBJ2-7,NA,TGTGCCAGCAGCCAAGATGTAGGGCAGCCCTACGAGCAGTACTTC,CASSQDVGQPYEQYF
NA,TRBV20-1,TRBJ1-6,NA,TGCAGTGCAAGTGACAGTAGCTCCTATAATTCACCCCTCCACTTT,CSASDSSSYNSPLHF
NA,TRBV29-1,TRBJ2-7,TRBD2,TGCAGCGCCGAAACTAGCGCGGGCGAGCAGTACTTC,CSAETSAGEQYF
once,TRBV15,TRBJ1-1,NA,TGTGCCACCAGCAGAGATGGCGGGGACACTGAAGCTTTCTTT,CATSRDGGDTEAFF
NA,TRBV10-3,TRBJ2-7,TRBD1,TGTGCCATCAGTGGGGGGACAGGGCCCTACGAGCAGTACTTC,CAISGGTGPYEQYF
NA,TRBV16,TRBJ2-5,TRBD1,TGTGCCAGCAGACAAAGAGGACAGGGCCAAGAGACCCAGTACTTC,CASRQRGQGQETQYF
NA,TRBV12-3/TRBV12-4,TRBJ1-1,NA,TGTGCCAGCACCTATCTGGGGATGAACACTGAAGCTTTCTTT,CASTYLGMNTEAFF
NA,TRBV29-1,TRBJ2-5,TRBD2,TGCAGCGTCCTAGGGACTAGCGGGGAACAAGAGACCCAGTACTTC,CSVLGTSGEQETQYF
NA,TRBV5-1,TRBJ1-4,TRBD1,TGCGCCAGCAGCCTGACAGGGACAGGCGAAAAACTGTTTTTT,CASSLTGTGEKLFF
NA,TRBV5-1,TRBJ1-1,NA,TGCGCCAGCAGCTTGACCACAGCCCGAGAAGTGAACACTGAAGCTTTCTTT,CASSLTTAREVNTEAFF
NA,TRBV3-1,TRBJ2-7,NA,TGTGCCAGCAGCCAAGGGGTCAGTCCCAGCTACGAGCAGTACTTC,CASSQGVSPSYEQYF
few,TRBV6-6,TRBJ1-1,NA,TGTGCCAGCAGTTTAACATTGAACACTGAAGCTTTCTTT,CASSLTLNTEAFF
NA,TRBV9,TRBJ2-1,NA,TGTGCCAGCAGCTTTACATCAGAATCCTACAATGAGCAGTTCTTC,CASSFTSESYNEQFF
few,TRBV20-1,TRBJ2-7,NA,TGCAGTGCGATCCGGCCCCCCTACGAGCAGTACTTC,CSAIRPPYEQYF
once,TRBV19,TRBJ2-5,NA,TGTGCCAGTAGTATAGTGGGGGCAGAGACCCAGTACTTC,CASSIVGAETQYF
NA,TRBV3-1,TRBJ2-7,TRBD2,TGTGCCAGCAGCCAAGATCGGGTAAAGCGGGAGGGGTTTTACGAGCAGTACTTC,CASSQDRVKREGFYEQYF
NA,TRBV19,TRBJ2-3,NA,TGTGCCAGTAGCGGTCGGGGCTTCACAGATACGCAGTATTTT,CASSGRGFTDTQYF
NA,TRBV9,TRBJ1-3,NA,TGTGCCAGCAGCCCGAACCTTGGAAGGACTGGAAACACCATATATTTT,CASSPNLGRTGNTIYF
NA,TRBV18,TRBJ2-7,TRBD1,TGTGCCAGCTCACCACGGGGACAGAACTCCTACGAGCAGTACTTC,CASSPRGQNSYEQYF
NA,TRBV20-1,TRBJ2-7,TRBD2,TGCAGTGCTAGGCTAGCGGGGGGAACCTACGAGCAGTACTTC,CSARLAGGTYEQYF
NA,TRBV5-1,TRBJ2-1,TRBD1,TGCGCCAGCAGCTTGTCCCAGGGGGCGTACAATGAGCAGTTCTTC,CASSLSQGAYNEQFF
NA,TRBV20-1,TRBJ2-6,NA,TGCAGTGGTCGTCAGGGGGCCAACGTCCTGACTTTC,CSGRQGANVLTF
NA,TRBV19,TRBJ1-1,NA,TGTGCCAGTAAAGGGTTCCCTAAGGGTAACACTGAAGCTTTCTTT,CASKGFPKGNTEAFF
NA,TRBV4-2,TRBJ1-3,NA,TGTGCCAGCAGCCAAATCAGGGTGAGCGGAAACACCATATATTTT,CASSQIRVSGNTIYF
NA,TRBV5-1,TRBJ2-7,TRBD1,TGCGCCAGCAGCTTCCGACAGGGAAGAAACGAGCAGTACTTC,CASSFRQGRNEQYF
few,TRBV6-2/TRBV6-3,TRBJ1-6,NA,TGTGCCAGCAGTTACTCCGGCTCACCCCTCCACTTT,CASSYSGSPLHF
NA,TRBV24-1,TRBJ2-3,TRBD1,TGTGCCACCAGCACAGGGGTAGATACGCAGTATTTT,CATSTGVDTQYF
NA,TRBV29-1,TRBJ1-2,TRBD1,TGCAGCGGTAAAGGAGACAGGGGATCCTATGGCTACACCTTC,CSGKGDRGSYGYTF
NA,TRBV15,TRBJ2-5,NA,TGTGCCACCCGACCAGGGGTCTTCCAAGAGACCCAGTACTTC,CATRPGVFQETQYF
NA,TRBV24-1,TRBJ2-1,TRBD2,TGTGCCACCAGTGATTCTAGCGGGGTGCCCAATGAGCAGTTCTTC,CATSDSSGVPNEQFF
NA,TRBV12-3/TRBV12-4,TRBJ2-1,NA,TGTGCCAGCAGCCGCCGACAGACCTCCTCCTACAATGAGCAGTTCTTC,CASSRRQTSSYNEQFF
NA,TRBV7-9,TRBJ2-5,TRBD2,TGTGCCAGCAGCCCCCGCGAGCGGGGGGGCGGGGAGACCCAGTACTTC,CASSPRERGGGETQYF
NA,TRBV12-3/TRBV12-4,TRBJ2-7,TRBD2,TGTGCCAGCAGCCGTAGCGGGGGGGCCGACGAGCAGTACTTC,CASSRSGGADEQYF
NA,TRBV20-1,TRBJ2-1,NA,TGCAGTGCTAGGGGAGGAAAAGGGCCGAGGGAGCAGTTCTTC,CSARGGKGPREQFF
NA,TRBV6-5,TRBJ1-5,TRBD1,TGTGCCAGCAGCCGACAGGGAAGCAATCAGCCCCAGCATTTT,CASSRQGSNQPQHF
NA,TRBV6-5,TRBJ1-6,NA,TGTGCCAGCAGTTACTCCCAAGGGGGGATTCCCCTCCACTTT,CASSYSQGGIPLHF
NA,TRBV20-1,TRBJ2-5,TRBD2,TGCAGTGCTGGGACTACGGCCCCAGAGACCCAGTACTTC,CSAGTTAPETQYF
NA,TRBV6-5,TRBJ2-1,NA,TGTGCCAGCAGTCCTGAGAGAACCACCAAGAAGTTCTTC,CASSPERTTKKFF
once,TRBV9,TRBJ1-5,NA,TGTGCCAGCAGCGTAGGGGTGGAAGATCAGCCCCAGCATTTT,CASSVGVEDQPQHF
NA,TRBV20-1,TRBJ2-7,NA,TGCAGTGCTAGAAGTCCCCCCTACGAGCAGTACTTC,CSARSPPYEQYF
NA,TRBV9,TRBJ2-3,NA,TGTGCCAGCAGCGTAGCGGGGTCAACAGATACGCAGTATTTT,CASSVAGSTDTQYF
NA,TRBV12-3/TRBV12-4,TRBJ1-6,NA,TGTGCCAGCAGTTTGTGGGGGGATAATTCACCCCTCCACTTT,CASSLWGDNSPLHF
NA,TRBV9,TRBJ1-2,NA,TGTGCCAGCAGCGGAGGACAGCGCAACTATGGCTACACCTTC,CASSGGQRNYGYTF
NA,TRBV7-2,TRBJ2-4,TRBD2,TGTGCCAGCAGCTCACGAAACCCGGGACTACCCAAAAACATTCAGTACTTC,CASSSRNPGLPKNIQYF